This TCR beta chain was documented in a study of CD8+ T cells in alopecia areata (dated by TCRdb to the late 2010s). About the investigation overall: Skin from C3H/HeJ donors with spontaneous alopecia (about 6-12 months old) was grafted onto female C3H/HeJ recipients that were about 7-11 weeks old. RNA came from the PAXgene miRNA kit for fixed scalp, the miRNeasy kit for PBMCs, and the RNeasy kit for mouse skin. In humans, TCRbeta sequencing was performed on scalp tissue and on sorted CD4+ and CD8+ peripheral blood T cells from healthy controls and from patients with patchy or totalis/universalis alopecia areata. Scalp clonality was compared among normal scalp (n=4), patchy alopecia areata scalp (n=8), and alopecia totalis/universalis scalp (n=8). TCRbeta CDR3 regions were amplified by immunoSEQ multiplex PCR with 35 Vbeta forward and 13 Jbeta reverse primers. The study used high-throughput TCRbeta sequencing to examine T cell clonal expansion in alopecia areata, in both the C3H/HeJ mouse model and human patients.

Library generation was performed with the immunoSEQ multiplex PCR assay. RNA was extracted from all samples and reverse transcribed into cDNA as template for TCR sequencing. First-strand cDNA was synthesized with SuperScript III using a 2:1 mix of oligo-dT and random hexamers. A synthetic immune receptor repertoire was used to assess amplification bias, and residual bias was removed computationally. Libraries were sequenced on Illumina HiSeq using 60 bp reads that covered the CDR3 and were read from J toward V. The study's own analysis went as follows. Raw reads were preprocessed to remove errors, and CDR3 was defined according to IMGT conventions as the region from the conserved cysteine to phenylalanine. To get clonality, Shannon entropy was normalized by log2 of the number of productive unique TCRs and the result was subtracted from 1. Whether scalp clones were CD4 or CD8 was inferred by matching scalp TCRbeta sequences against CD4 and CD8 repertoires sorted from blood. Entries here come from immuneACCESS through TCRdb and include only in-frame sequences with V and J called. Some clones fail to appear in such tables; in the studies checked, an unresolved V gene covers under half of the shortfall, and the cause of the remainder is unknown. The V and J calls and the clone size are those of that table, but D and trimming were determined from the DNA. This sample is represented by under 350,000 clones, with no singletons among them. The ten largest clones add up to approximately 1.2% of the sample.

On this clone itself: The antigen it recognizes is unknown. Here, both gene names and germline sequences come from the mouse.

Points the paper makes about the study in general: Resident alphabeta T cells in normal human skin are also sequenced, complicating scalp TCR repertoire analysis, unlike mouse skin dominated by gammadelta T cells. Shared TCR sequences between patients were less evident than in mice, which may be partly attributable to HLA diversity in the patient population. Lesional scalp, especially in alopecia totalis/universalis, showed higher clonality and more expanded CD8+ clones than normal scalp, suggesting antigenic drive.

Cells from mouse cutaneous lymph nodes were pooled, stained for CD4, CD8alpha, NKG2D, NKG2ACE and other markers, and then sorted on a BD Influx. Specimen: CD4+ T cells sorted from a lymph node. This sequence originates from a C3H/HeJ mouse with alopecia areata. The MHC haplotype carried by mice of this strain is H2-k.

The sequenced CDR3 bases are TGTGCCAGCGGCCGGACTAGTGCAGAA. It translates as CASGRTSAE. The entire CDR3 protein reads CASGRTSAETLYF. The chain couples TRBV13-3 to TRBJ2-3; TRBD2 is perhaps the D gene, given 5 matching bases. Read data end 4 residues before the CDR3 end; the end is taken from the germline J gene. Taken from the germline V gene, the CDR1 and CDR2 loops are NNHDY and SYVADS. Cut back by 7 bases and 0 bases, the V and J ends lie 9 bases apart. From its cysteine to its phenylalanine, the CDR3 spans 13 amino acids. Of the CDR3's DNA, 27 bases were read; they are in frame from base 1.